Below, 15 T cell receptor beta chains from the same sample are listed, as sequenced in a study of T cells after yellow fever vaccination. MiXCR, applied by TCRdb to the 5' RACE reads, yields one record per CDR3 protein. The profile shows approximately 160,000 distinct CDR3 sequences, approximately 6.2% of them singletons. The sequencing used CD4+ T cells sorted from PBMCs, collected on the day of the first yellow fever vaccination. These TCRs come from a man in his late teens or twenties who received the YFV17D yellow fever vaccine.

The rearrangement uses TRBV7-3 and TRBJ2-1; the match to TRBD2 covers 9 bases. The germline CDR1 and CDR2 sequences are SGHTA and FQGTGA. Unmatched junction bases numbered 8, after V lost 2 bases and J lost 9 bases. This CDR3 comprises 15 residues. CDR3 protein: CASSLVSSGGGEQFF. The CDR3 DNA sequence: TGTGCCAGCAGCTTAGTTAGTAGCGGGGGTGGTGAGCAGTTCTTC.

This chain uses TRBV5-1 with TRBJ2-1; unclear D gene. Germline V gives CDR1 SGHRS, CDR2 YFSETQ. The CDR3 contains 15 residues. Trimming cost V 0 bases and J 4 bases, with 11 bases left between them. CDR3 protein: CASSLAIASYNEQFF. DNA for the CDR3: TGCGCCAGCAGCTTGGCTATCGCCTCTTACAATGAGCAGTTCTTC.

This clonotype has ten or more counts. Here the CDR3 DNA reads TGCGCCAGCAGCTTAACAGGCTCTGGAAACACCATATATTTT. Protein: CASSLTGSGNTIYF. The genes are TRBV5-1 and TRBJ1-3; D is perhaps TRBD1 (5 bases). The CDR3 runs 14 residues. V was pared by 2 bases and J by 0 bases, with 6 bases between. CDR1 SGHRS and CDR2 YFSETQ come from the germline V gene.

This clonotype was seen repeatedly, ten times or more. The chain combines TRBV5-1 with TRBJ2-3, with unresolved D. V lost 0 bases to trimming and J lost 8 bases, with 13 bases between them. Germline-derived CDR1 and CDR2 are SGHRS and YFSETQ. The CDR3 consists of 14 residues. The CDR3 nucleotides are TGCGCCAGCAGCTTGGAACTCCTCAATCCTACGCAGTATTTT. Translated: CASSLELLNPTQYF.

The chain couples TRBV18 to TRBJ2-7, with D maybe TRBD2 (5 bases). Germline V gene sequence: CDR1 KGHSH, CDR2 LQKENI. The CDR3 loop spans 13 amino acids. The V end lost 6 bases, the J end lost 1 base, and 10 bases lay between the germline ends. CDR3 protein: CASSDGVSYEQYF. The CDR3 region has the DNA TGTGCCAGCTCGGACGGGGTTTCCTACGAGCAGTACTTC.

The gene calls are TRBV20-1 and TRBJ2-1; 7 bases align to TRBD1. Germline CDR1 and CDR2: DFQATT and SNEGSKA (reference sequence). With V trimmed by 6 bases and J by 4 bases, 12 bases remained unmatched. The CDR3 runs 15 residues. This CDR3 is CSAFPTGQPYNEQFF. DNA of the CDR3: TGCAGTGCCTTCCCCACGGGACAGCCGTACAATGAGCAGTTCTTC.

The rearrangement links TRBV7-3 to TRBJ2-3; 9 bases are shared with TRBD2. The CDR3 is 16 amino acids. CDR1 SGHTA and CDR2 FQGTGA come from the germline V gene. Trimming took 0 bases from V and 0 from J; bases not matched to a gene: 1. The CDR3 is CASSLTGLASTDTQYF. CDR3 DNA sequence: TGTGCCAGCAGCTTAACGGGACTAGCTAGCACAGATACGCAGTATTTT.

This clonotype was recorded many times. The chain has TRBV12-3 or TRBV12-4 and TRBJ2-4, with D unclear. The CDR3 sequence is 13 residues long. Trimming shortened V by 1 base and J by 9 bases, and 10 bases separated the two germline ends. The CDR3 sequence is CASSLGRWSIQYF. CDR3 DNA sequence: TGTGCCAGCAGTTTAGGACGATGGAGCATTCAGTACTTC.

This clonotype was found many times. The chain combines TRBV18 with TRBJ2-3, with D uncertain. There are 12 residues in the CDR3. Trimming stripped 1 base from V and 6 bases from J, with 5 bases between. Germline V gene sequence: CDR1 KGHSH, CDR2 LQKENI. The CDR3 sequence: CASSPLSDTQYF. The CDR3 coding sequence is TGTGCCAGCTCACCACTTTCGGATACGCAGTATTTT.

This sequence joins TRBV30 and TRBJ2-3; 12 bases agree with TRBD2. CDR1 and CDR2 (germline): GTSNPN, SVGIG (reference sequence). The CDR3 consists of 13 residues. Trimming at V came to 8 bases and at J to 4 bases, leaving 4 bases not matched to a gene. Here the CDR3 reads CALGLAGPDTQYF. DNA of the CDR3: TGTGCCCTCGGACTAGCGGGGCCAGATACGCAGTATTTT.

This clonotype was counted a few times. This CDR3 reads CASSRQRDRVYEQYF. The CDR3 nucleotides read TGTGCCAGCAGCCGACAGAGGGACAGGGTCTACGAGCAGTACTTC. The chain combines TRBV7-2 with TRBJ2-7; 9 bases align to TRBD1. The CDR3 is 15 residues long. The V and J ends lost 5 bases and 3 bases, in that order; junction bases with no gene match: 8. Germline loops: CDR1 SGHTA, CDR2 FQGNSA.

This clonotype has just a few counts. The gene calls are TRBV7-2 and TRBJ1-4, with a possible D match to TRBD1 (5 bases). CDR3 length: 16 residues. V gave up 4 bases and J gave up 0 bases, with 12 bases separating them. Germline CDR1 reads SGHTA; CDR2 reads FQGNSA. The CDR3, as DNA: TGTGCCAGCAGCTCGAGGGGACCGGCAACTAATGAAAAACTGTTTTTT. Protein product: CASSSRGPATNEKLFF.

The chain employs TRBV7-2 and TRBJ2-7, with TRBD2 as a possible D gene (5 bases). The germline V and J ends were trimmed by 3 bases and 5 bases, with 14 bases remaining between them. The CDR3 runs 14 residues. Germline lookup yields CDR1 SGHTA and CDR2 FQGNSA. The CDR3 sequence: CASSLALGAHEQYF. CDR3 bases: TGTGCCAGCAGCTTGGCGCTGGGAGCACACGAGCAGTACTTC.

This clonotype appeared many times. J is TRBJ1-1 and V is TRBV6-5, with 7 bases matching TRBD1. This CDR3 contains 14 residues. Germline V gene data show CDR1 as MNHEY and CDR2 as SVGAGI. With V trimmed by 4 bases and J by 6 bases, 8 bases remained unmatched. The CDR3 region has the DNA TGTGCCAGCAGTTCGACTCTTGGGACAGCTGAAGCTTTCTTT. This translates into CASSSTLGTAEAFF.

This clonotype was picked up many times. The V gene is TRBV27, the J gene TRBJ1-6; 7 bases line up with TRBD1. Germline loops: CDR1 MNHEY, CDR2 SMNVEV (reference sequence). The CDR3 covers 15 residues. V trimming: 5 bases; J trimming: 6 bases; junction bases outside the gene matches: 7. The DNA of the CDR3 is TGTGCCAGCAGTCCGCAACGACAGGGTAATTCACCCCTCCACTTT. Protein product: CASSPQRQGNSPLHF.